Listed below are T cell receptor beta chains from one sample, sequenced in a study of a mutant IDH1 vaccine in newly diagnosed glioma. Their antigens remain unidentified. The data were produced by immunoSEQ multiplex PCR, yet TCRdb's version contains in-frame clones alone and is incomplete. The sample lists some 120,000 clones, roughly 78% seen once, with 5.5% in the top ten. The starting material was PBMCs, obtained from a glioma patient whose treatment included an IDH1 peptide vaccine. Every receptor here comes from a man between 40 and 49 years old with glioma. Both conserved end residues are part of each CDR3. The order of the fields is clone size, CDR3 length, D gene, J gene, V gene, CDR3 protein, CDR3 DNA. The D gene is left open where the match is weak. Clone size appears in some rows only: once, few, many, or a class for an expanded clone.

>NA|13|NA|TRBJ2-3|TRBV27
CASRAGSTDTQYF
TGTGCCAGCAGAGCCGGGTCCACAGATACGCAGTATTTT
>NA|12|NA|TRBJ1-5|TRBV5-4
CASSSERSPQHF
TGTGCCAGCAGCTCAGAAAGGTCGCCCCAGCATTTT
>once|12|TRBD2|TRBJ2-1|TRBV18
CASSQVGGPEFF
TGTGCCAGCTCACAGGTGGGAGGGCCGGAGTTCTTC
>NA|14|NA|TRBJ2-1|TRBV27
CASSFGGSYNEQFF
TGTGCCAGCAGTTTCGGGGGCTCCTACAATGAGCAGTTCTTC
>NA|16|TRBD1|TRBJ1-2|TRBV28
CASSFFGTGDDYGYTF
TGTGCCAGCAGTTTTTTCGGGACAGGGGATGACTATGGCTACACCTTC
>many|15|TRBD2|TRBJ2-3|TRBV6-4
CASSDSRGATDTQYF
TGTGCCAGCAGTGACTCGCGGGGGGCCACAGATACGCAGTATTTT
>once|15|TRBD1|TRBJ2-4|TRBV5-1
CASSFTGTGRDIQYF
TGCGCCAGCAGCTTCACCGGGACAGGGAGGGACATTCAGTACTTC
>NA|11|NA|TRBJ2-5|TRBV20-1
CSASFGTTQYF
TGCAGTGCTAGTTTTGGCACTACCCAGTACTTC
>NA|16|TRBD1|TRBJ2-7|TRBV6-5
CASSYEKDRRSYEQYF
TGTGCCAGCAGTTACGAGAAGGACAGGCGATCCTACGAGCAGTACTTC
>few|14|TRBD1|TRBJ2-2|TRBV11-2
CASRSSGGPGELFF
TGTGCCAGCAGGTCTTCAGGGGGACCCGGGGAGCTGTTTTTT
>NA|16|NA|TRBJ2-1|TRBV4-2
CASSQGDTRSYNEQFF
TGTGCCAGCAGCCAAGGGGACACAAGGAGCTACAATGAGCAGTTCTTC
>NA|13|NA|TRBJ2-7|TRBV5-1
CASSLAGGREQYF
TGCGCCAGCAGCTTGGCCGGTGGGAGGGAGCAGTACTTC
>NA|13|TRBD1|TRBJ1-2|TRBV5-8
CASSSTGLGGYTF
TGTGCCAGCAGCTCGACAGGGCTGGGTGGCTACACCTTC
>NA|14|NA|TRBJ2-3|TRBV5-1
CASSLMGSTDTQYF
TGCGCCAGCAGCTTGATGGGCAGCACAGATACGCAGTATTTT
>few|17|TRBD1|TRBJ2-6|TRBV5-1
CASSPQTGKTGANVLTF
TGCGCCAGCAGCCCGCAGACAGGGAAGACTGGGGCCAACGTCCTGACTTTC
>NA|15|TRBD2|TRBJ2-2|TRBV10-3
CAISFSGSGTGELFF
TGTGCCATCAGTTTTAGCGGGAGCGGGACCGGGGAGCTGTTTTTT
>NA|16|NA|TRBJ2-5|TRBV15
CATSRGPSADQETQYF
TGTGCCACCAGCAGAGGTCCTAGCGCCGACCAAGAGACCCAGTACTTC
>NA|14|NA|TRBJ2-7|TRBV6-1
CASRRAGFSYEQYF
TGTGCCAGCAGGAGAGCAGGTTTCTCCTACGAGCAGTACTTC
>NA|17|TRBD2|TRBJ2-1|TRBV7-6
CASSPFSGGSSYNEQFF
TGTGCCAGCAGCCCCTTTAGCGGGGGGAGCTCCTACAATGAGCAGTTCTTC
>NA|14|NA|TRBJ2-7|TRBV7-8
CASSLVGSSYEQYF
TGTGCCAGCAGCTTAGTAGGGAGCTCCTACGAGCAGTACTTC
>NA|15|NA|TRBJ2-7|TRBV5-1
CASSLTPIAPSEQYF
TGCGCCAGCAGCTTGACCCCCATCGCCCCCAGCGAGCAGTACTTC
>once|14|TRBD1|TRBJ2-7|TRBV6-1
CASRIPGQGNEQYF
TGTGCCAGCAGGATACCGGGACAGGGCAACGAGCAGTACTTC
>NA|15|NA|TRBJ1-2|TRBV5-6
CASSSGGPGGYGYTF
TGTGCCAGCAGCTCTGGGGGTCCGGGCGGCTATGGCTACACCTTC
>NA|14|NA|TRBJ2-3|TRBV7-8
CASSPGQNTDTQYF
TGTGCCAGCAGCCCCGGACAAAACACAGATACGCAGTATTTT
>NA|16|NA|TRBJ1-4|TRBV7-6
CASSLALSGSNEKLFF
TGTGCCAGCAGCTTAGCGTTATCTGGGTCTAATGAAAAACTGTTTTTT
>NA|16|TRBD1|TRBJ2-5|TRBV2
CASSERRTGLQETQYF
TGTGCCAGCAGTGAGAGGCGGACAGGGCTCCAAGAGACCCAGTACTTC